This T cell receptor (beta chain) was profiled in a study of blood T cell repertoires in COVID-19. V lost 4 bases and J lost 5; bases outside the gene matches: 3. This CDR3 has 13 amino acids. Germline lookup yields CDR1 SEHNR and CDR2 FQNEAQ (reference sequence). TCRdb's copy holds only in-frame clones and misses some; the assay was immunoSEQ multiplex PCR. The sample includes around 250,000 clones, roughly 85% of them seen just once. Sample: PBMCs or T cells enriched from blood (not recorded which). The source of this sequence is a man aged 40-49 years who had been exposed to COVID-19. This rearrangement joins TRBV7-9 to TRBJ2-3; 7 nucleotides align to TRBD2. The CDR3 spells CASSSLARDTQYF. CDR3 nucleotide sequence: TGTGCCAGCAGCTCACTAGCGAGAGATACGCAGTATTTT. The variable domain in full, completed from reference TRBV7-9 and TRBJ2-3, reads DTGVSQNPRHKITKRGQNVTFRCDPISEHNRLYWYRQTLGQGPEFLTYFQNEAQLEKSRLLSDRFSAERPKGSFSTLEIQRTEQGDSAMYLCASSSLARDTQYFGPGTRLTVL.